This TCR beta chain was obtained from a study of precursors of human CD4 cytotoxic T cells (dated by TCRdb to the late 2010s). About the study as a whole: CD4+ memory subsets from more than twelve donors in total were covered by the bulk TCR-seq analysis. Sequences for both the TCRalpha and TCRbeta chains came out of the TCR-seq analysis of some 13 donors (table S7). Here is what the overall study found, with its caveats: IL-7Rhigh and IL-7R- TEMRA subsets showed more restricted TCR repertoires, with lower diversity and more expanded clonotypes, than TCM and TEM subsets. Only about 95% of the 14 donors were included in some bulk TCR-seq comparisons, which suggests that not every subset was available for every donor. Expanded effector clonotypes made up a larger fraction of IL-7Rhigh TEMRA clonotypes than of TEM or TCM clonotypes. According to the authors, an observational design in humans cannot definitively determine the direction of differentiation between precursor and effector cells.

The data were produced on an Illumina MiSeq. From the authors' description of their analysis: Repertoire diversity was measured with the Shannon-Wiener index computed in VDJtools. TCRbeta clonotypes with a clonotype frequency of at least 3 were defined as expanded. TCRdb reprocessing: public reads trimmed at Q25 with fastp, clones called with MiXCR, in-frame beta chains kept. CDR3 protein duplicates are merged, each entry listing the most common genes and DNA. For this entry, the V and J calls and clone size follow TCRdb and not the study's own pipeline. This sample holds about 240 distinct CDR3 sequences; approximately 32% were observed only once. 53% of the sample is held by the ten biggest clonotypes. Bulk UMI-based TCR sequencing was performed on four sorted CD4+ memory subsets (TCM, TEM, IL-7Rhigh TEMRA, IL-7R- TEMRA) to test a precursor-effector relationship among CD4 cytotoxic T cells. The cells came from peripheral blood mononuclear cells that had been isolated from human blood.

This clonotype is categorized as large (0.1 to 1%). Its antigen is still unknown. Base quality data are lacking; no much larger clone is found one base away. The CDR3 holds 15 amino acids from the cysteine to the phenylalanine. Left in the record is the CDR3 DNA by itself, 45 bases read in frame from the first base. V drops 9 bases and J drops 5 bases, leaving 22 bases in between. Sequences MNHEY (CDR1) and SMNVEV (CDR2) are obtained from the germline V gene (reference sequence). This sequence was found in a human donor in good health. The chain couples TRBV27 to TRBJ1-1; TRBD1 is perhaps the D gene, given 6 matching bases. Sequencing was carried out using memory CD4+ T cells from blood (PBMCs). This receptor has the CDR3 CASSALTGPTTEAFF. In nucleotides, the sequence is TGTGCCAGTAGCGCCCTAACAGGGCCCACAACTGAAGCTTTCTTT.